These T cell receptor beta chains were read from a single sample in a study of cytomegalovirus exposure and HLA in healthy donors. The data were produced by immunoSEQ multiplex PCR, yet TCRdb's version contains in-frame clones alone and is incomplete. The sample records about 190,000 clones, 80% to 85% being singletons. Material for sequencing was PBMCs. These receptors all stem from a woman aged 18-29 years in good health and CMV-seropositive. CDR3s include the opening cysteine and the closing phenylalanine or tryptophan. The D gene is left open where the match is weak. A row's size may be missing; if present it is once, few, many or a size class.

v_call	clone_size	j_call	d_call	cdr3_aa	cdr3_nt
TRBV5-1	NA	TRBJ2-2	TRBD1	CASTQGVGTGELFF	TGCGCCAGCACCCAGGGGGTTGGTACCGGGGAGCTGTTTTTT
TRBV19	NA	TRBJ1-1	NA	CASSIAETRVIATEAFF	TGTGCCAGTAGTATAGCAGAGACCAGGGTTATTGCGACTGAAGCTTTCTTT
TRBV2	NA	TRBJ1-2	TRBD1	CASSVVQGAIYGYTF	TGTGCCAGCAGTGTCGTCCAGGGGGCCATCTATGGCTACACCTTC
TRBV28	NA	TRBJ1-1	NA	CASSLVGRHTNTEAFF	TGTGCCAGCAGTTTAGTTGGGAGGCATACGAACACTGAAGCTTTCTTT
TRBV30	NA	TRBJ2-1	TRBD2	CAWSRGTSGGGNEQFF	TGTGCCTGGAGCAGGGGGACTAGCGGGGGGGGCAATGAGCAGTTCTTC
TRBV18	NA	TRBJ1-4	NA	CASSIGDGGEKLFF	TGTGCCAGCTCGATTGGGGACGGGGGTGAAAAACTGTTTTTT
TRBV19	NA	TRBJ2-1	TRBD1	CASSIRDRTGNEQFF	TGTGCCAGTAGTATCCGGGACAGGACGGGCAATGAGCAGTTCTTC
TRBV18	NA	TRBJ1-3	NA	CASSLSGDGSGNTIYF	TGTGCCAGCTCACTTTCGGGAGACGGGTCTGGAAACACCATATATTTT
TRBV11-2	once	TRBJ1-1	TRBD1	CASSLETQGANAFF	TGTGCCAGCAGCTTAGAGACGCAGGGGGCGAATGCTTTCTTT
TRBV4-1	NA	TRBJ1-1	NA	CASKDRADTEAFF	TGCGCCAGTAAGGACAGAGCGGACACTGAAGCTTTCTTT
TRBV27	NA	TRBJ1-1	TRBD1	CASSLSQTGAIPEAFF	TGTGCCAGCAGTTTATCGCAAACAGGGGCAATCCCTGAAGCTTTCTTT
TRBV4-2	NA	TRBJ1-3	TRBD1	CASSPDAGGGNTIYF	TGTGCCAGCAGCCCAGATGCAGGGGGAGGAAACACCATATATTTT
TRBV19	NA	TRBJ2-1	TRBD2	CASTSTSSSYNEQFF	TGTGCCAGTACCTCGACTAGCAGCTCCTACAATGAGCAGTTCTTC
TRBV15	NA	TRBJ2-1	NA	CATSRPTREDYNEQFF	TGTGCCACCAGCAGGCCGACCAGGGAGGACTACAATGAGCAGTTCTTC
TRBV9	NA	TRBJ2-1	TRBD2	CASSATTSGGRNYNEQFF	TGTGCCAGCAGCGCGACAACTAGCGGGGGGCGAAATTACAATGAGCAGTTCTTC
TRBV20-1	few	TRBJ1-2	NA	CSAPIYGYTF	TGCAGTGCTCCAATTTATGGCTACACCTTC
TRBV9	NA	TRBJ1-1	NA	CASSVEDGGRAFF	TGTGCCAGCAGCGTAGAGGATGGGGGGAGGGCTTTCTTT
TRBV15	once	TRBJ2-5	TRBD2	CATSVGLAGGETQYF	TGTGCCACCAGCGTCGGACTAGCGGGTGGAGAGACCCAGTACTTC
TRBV2	NA	TRBJ1-4	TRBD1	CASRKGTGNEKLFF	TGTGCCAGCAGGAAGGGGACAGGGAATGAAAAACTGTTTTTT
TRBV29-1	NA	TRBJ2-1	TRBD2	CSVGAGGWKSEQFF	TGCAGCGTTGGGGCGGGGGGGTGGAAGAGTGAGCAGTTCTTC
TRBV9	NA	TRBJ2-3	TRBD2	CASSPRLAVSTDTQYF	TGTGCCAGCAGCCCCCGACTAGCGGTGAGCACAGATACGCAGTATTTT
TRBV7-9	once	TRBJ1-4	NA	CASSSAQGRTNEKLFF	TGTGCCAGCAGCTCGGCCCAGGGGCGGACTAATGAAAAACTGTTTTTT
TRBV30	NA	TRBJ1-2	NA	CAWSLPGGYGYTF	TGTGCCTGGAGTCTTCCCGGCGGCTATGGCTACACCTTC
TRBV4-1	NA	TRBJ1-1	TRBD1	CASRNYRGENTEAFF	TGCGCCAGCAGAAATTACAGGGGGGAAAACACTGAAGCTTTCTTT
TRBV9	NA	TRBJ2-5	TRBD2	CASSADGSGGPQETQYF	TGTGCCAGCAGCGCCGACGGAAGCGGGGGGCCCCAAGAGACCCAGTACTTC
TRBV11-2	NA	TRBJ1-4	NA	CASSPGRTRNEKLFF	TGTGCCAGCAGCCCGGGACGGACTAGGAATGAAAAACTGTTTTTT
TRBV10-3	NA	TRBJ2-3	TRBD2	CAISEISGGQDTQYF	TGTGCCATCAGTGAAATTAGCGGGGGCCAAGATACGCAGTATTTT
TRBV30	few	TRBJ2-1	NA	CAWSSNEQFF	TGTGCCTGGAGCTCCAATGAGCAGTTCTTC